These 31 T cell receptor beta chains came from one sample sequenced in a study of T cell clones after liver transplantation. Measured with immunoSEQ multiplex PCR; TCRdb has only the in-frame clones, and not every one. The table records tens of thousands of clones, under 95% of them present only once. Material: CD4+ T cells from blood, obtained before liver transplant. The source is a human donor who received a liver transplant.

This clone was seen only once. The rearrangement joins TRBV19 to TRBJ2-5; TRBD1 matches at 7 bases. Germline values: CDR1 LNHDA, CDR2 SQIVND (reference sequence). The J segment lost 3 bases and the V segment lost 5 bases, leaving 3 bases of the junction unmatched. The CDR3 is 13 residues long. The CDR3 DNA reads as TGTGCCAGTAGTCGCGGACAGGAAGAGACCCAGTACTTC. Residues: CASSRGQEETQYF.

The CDR3 sequence is CASTPTSRQWGETQYF. The CDR3 coding sequence is TGTGCCAGTACCCCGACTAGCCGGCAATGGGGAGAGACCCAGTACTTC. The rearrangement uses TRBV19 and TRBJ2-5; 7 bases agree with TRBD2. The trim removed 7 bases at V and 4 bases at J, leaving 15 bases unmatched. The germline V gene has CDR1 LNHDA and CDR2 SQIVND (reference sequence). CDR3 length equals 16 residues. The variable domain in full, with the rest retrieved from reference TRBV19 and TRBJ2-5, is DGGITQSPKYLFRKEGQNVTLSCEQNLNHDAMYWYRQDPGQGLRLIYYSQIVNDFQKGDIAEGYSVSREKKESFPLTVTSAQKNPTAFYLCASTPTSRQWGETQYFGPGTRLLVL.

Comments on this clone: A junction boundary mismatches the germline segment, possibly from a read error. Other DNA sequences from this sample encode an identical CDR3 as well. This CDR3 reads CASSLGQGAYNEQFF. The DNA for the CDR3 is TGTGCTAGCAGCCTTGGACAGGGGGCCTACAATGAGCAGTTCTTC. This chain links TRBV7-7 with TRBJ2-1; 10 bases agree with TRBD1. The V gene's germline CDR1 is SSHAT and CDR2 FNYEAQ (reference sequence). The CDR3 totals 15 residues.

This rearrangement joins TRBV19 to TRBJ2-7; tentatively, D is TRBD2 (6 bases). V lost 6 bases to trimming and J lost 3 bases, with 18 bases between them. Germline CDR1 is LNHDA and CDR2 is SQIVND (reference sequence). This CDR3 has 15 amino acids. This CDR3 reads CASRSHRDSDYEQYF. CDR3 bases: TGTGCCAGTAGAAGTCACCGGGACTCCGACTACGAGCAGTACTTC.

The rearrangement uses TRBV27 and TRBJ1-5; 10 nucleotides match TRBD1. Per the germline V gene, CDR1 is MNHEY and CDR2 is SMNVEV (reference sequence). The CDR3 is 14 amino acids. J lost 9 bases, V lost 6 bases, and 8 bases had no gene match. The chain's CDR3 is CASRVTGGVGPQHF. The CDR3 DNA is TGTGCCAGCAGGGTGACAGGGGGCGTAGGGCCCCAGCATTTT.

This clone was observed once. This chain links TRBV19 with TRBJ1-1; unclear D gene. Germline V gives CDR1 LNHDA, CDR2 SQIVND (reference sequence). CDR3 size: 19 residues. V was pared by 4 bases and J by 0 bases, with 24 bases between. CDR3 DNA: TGTGCCAGTAGTACCCAGACCGGTTGGCTGGTCGGGATGAACACTGAAGCTTTCTTT. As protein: CASSTQTGWLVGMNTEAFF.

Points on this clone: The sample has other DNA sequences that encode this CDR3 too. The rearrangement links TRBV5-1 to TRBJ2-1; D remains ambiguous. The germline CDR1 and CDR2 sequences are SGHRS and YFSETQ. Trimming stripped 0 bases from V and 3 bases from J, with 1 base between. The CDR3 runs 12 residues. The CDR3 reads CASSLDYNEQFF. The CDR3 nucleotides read TGCGCCAGCAGCTTGGACTACAATGAGCAGTTCTTC.

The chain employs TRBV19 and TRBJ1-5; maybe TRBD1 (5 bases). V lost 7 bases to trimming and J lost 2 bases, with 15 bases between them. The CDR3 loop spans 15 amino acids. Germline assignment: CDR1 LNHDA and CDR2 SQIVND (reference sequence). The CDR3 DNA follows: TGTGCCAGTAAGGTAGTGGGGGTGGGCAATCAGCCCCAGCATTTT. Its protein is CASKVVGVGNQPQHF. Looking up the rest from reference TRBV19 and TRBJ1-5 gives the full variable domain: DGGITQSPKYLFRKEGQNVTLSCEQNLNHDAMYWYRQDPGQGLRLIYYSQIVNDFQKGDIAEGYSVSREKKESFPLTVTSAQKNPTAFYLCASKVVGVGNQPQHFGDGTRLSIL.

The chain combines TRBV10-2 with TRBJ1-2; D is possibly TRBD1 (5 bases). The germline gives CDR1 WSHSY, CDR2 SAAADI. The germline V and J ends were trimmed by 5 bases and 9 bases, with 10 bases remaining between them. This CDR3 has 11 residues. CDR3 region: CASSTTGSYTF. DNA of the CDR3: TGCGCCAGCAGTACCACAGGCAGCTACACCTTC.

CDR3 nucleotide sequence: TGTGCCAGCAGTTTGGTGCGGGAGGCCCACGAGCAGTACTTC. Its translation is CASSLVREAHEQYF. The chain joins TRBV28 to TRBJ2-7, with 8 bases aligning to TRBD2. Germline trimming cut 3 bases from V and 5 bases from J; bases unmatched to any gene: 6. Germline V gene sequence: CDR1 MDHEN, CDR2 SYDVKM. The CDR3 runs 14 residues.

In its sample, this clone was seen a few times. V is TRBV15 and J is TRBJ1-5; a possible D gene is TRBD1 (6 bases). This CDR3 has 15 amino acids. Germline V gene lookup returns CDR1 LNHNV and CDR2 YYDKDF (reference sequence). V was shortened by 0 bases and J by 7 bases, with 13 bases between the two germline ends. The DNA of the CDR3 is TGTGCCACCAGCAGAGATGGCCAGGGGAGCCAGCCCCAGCATTTT. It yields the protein CATSRDGQGSQPQHF.

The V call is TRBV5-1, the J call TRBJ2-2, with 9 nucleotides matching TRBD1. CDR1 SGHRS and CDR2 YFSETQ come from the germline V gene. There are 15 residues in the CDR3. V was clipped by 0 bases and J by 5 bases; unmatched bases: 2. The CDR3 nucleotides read TGCGCCAGCAGCTTGGGGACAGGGGTGACCGGGGAGCTGTTTTTT. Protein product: CASSLGTGVTGELFF.

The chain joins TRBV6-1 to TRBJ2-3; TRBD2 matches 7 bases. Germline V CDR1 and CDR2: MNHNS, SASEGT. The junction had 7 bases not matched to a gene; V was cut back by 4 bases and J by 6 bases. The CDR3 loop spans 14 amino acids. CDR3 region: CASSVVGGPDTQYF. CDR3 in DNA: TGTGCCAGCAGTGTGGTGGGAGGGCCGGATACGCAGTATTTT.

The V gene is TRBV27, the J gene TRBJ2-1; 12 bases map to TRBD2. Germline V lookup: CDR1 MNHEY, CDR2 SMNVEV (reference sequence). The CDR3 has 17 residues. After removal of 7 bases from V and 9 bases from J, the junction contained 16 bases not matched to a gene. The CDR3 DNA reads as TGTGCCAGCATCCCTCTTTCGACTAGCGGGAGAATGGGTGAGCAGTTCTTC. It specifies CASIPLSTSGRMGEQFF.

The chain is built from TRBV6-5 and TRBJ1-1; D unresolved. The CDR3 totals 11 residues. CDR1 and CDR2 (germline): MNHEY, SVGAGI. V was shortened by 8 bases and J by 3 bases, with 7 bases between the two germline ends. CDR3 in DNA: TGTGCCAGCTCCATAGACACTGAAGCTTTCTTT. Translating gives CASSIDTEAFF.

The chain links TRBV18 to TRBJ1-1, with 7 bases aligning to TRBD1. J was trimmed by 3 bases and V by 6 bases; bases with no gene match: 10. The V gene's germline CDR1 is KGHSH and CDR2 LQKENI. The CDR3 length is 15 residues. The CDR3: CASSQSGTDYTEAFF. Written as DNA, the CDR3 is TGTGCCAGCTCTCAGAGCGGGACAGACTACACTGAAGCTTTCTTT.

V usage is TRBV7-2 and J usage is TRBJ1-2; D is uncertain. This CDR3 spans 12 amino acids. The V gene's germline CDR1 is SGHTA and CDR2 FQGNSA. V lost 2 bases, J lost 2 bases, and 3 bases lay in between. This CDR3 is CASSLLNYGYTF. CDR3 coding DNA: TGTGCCAGCAGCTTATTGAACTATGGCTACACCTTC.

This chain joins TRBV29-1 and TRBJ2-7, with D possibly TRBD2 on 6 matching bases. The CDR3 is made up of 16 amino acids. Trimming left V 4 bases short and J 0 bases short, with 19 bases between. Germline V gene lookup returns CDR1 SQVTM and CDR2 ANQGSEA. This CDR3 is CSVVPGSGLSSYEQYF. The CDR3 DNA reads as TGCAGCGTTGTTCCAGGATCGGGACTGTCCTCCTACGAGCAGTACTTC.

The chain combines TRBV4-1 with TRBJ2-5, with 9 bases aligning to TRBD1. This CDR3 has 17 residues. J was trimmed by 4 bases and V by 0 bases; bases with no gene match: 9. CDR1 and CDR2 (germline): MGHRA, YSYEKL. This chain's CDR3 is CASSQEPTGGTGETQYF. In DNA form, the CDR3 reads TGCGCCAGCAGCCAAGAACCCACAGGGGGCACGGGAGAGACCCAGTACTTC.

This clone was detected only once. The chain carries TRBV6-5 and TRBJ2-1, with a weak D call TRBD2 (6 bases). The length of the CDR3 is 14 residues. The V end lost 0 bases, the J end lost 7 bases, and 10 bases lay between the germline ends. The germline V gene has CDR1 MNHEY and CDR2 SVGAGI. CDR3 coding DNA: TGTGCCAGCAGTTACTCGGCAGGGAGGAATGAGCAGTTCTTC. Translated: CASSYSAGRNEQFF.

CDR3 amino acids: CASKLGSSYNEQFF. CDR3 bases: TGTGCCAGTAAGCTGGGGAGCTCCTACAATGAGCAGTTCTTC. The V call is TRBV19, the J call TRBJ2-1; D perhaps matches TRBD2 (5 bases). CDR3 length equals 14 residues. Per germline, CDR1 LNHDA and CDR2 SQIVND (reference sequence). V was clipped by 7 bases and J by 0 bases, with 10 bases between them.

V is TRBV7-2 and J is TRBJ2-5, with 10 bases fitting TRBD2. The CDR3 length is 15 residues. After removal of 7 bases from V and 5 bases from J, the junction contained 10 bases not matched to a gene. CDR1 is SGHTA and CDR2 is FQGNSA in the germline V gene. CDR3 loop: CASTPSGRVRETQYF. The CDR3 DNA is TGTGCCAGCACCCCAAGCGGGAGGGTGCGTGAGACCCAGTACTTC.

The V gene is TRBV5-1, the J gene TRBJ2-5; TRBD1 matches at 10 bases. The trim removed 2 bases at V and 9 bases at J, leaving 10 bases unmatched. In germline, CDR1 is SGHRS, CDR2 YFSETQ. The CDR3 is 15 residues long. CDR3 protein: CASSFGQGGSPPQYF. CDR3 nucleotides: TGCGCCAGCAGCTTCGGACAGGGGGGATCCCCGCCCCAGTACTTC.

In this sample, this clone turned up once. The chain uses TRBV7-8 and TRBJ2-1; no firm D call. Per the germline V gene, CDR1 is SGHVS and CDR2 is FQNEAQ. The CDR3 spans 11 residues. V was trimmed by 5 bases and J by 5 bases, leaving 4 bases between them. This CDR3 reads CASSPHNEQFF. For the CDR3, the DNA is TGTGCCAGCAGCCCCCACAATGAGCAGTTCTTC.

The CDR3 DNA reads TGTGCCAGCAGTTACTCGCCCAGGGGCGAGCAGTACTTC. It codes for CASSYSPRGEQYF. The chain employs TRBV6-6 and TRBJ2-7; a possible D gene is TRBD1 (6 bases). V dropped 0 bases and J dropped 6 bases, with 9 bases sitting between them. The germline CDR1 and CDR2 sequences are MNHNY and SVGAGI (reference sequence). CDR3 length equals 13 residues.

CDR3 amino acids: CASSYGTADVYEQYF. CDR3 in DNA: TGTGCCAGCAGCTACGGGACAGCGGACGTCTACGAGCAGTACTTC. The genes are TRBV7-9 and TRBJ2-7; 7 bases map to TRBD1. The germline V gene has CDR1 SEHNR and CDR2 FQNEAQ (reference sequence). V dropped 4 bases and J dropped 3; count of bases not matched to a gene: 9. This CDR3 is 15 amino acids long.

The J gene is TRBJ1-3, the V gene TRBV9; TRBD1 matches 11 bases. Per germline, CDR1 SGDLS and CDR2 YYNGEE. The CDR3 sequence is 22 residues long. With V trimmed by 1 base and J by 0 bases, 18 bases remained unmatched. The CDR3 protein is CASSVTRTGGYHLSSSGNTIYF. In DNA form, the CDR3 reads TGTGCCAGCAGCGTAACTCGGACAGGGGGCTACCACCTCTCTTCCTCTGGAAACACCATATATTTT.

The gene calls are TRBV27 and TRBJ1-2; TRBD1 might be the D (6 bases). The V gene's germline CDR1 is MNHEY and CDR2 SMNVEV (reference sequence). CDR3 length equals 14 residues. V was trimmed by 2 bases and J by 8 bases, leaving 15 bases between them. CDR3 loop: CASSLKGTQGGYTF. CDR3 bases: TGTGCCAGCAGTTTAAAGGGGACCCAGGGGGGCTACACCTTC.

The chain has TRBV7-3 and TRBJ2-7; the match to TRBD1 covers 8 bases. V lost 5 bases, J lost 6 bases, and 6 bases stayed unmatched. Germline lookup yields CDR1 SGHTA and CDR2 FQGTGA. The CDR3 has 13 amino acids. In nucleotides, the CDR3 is TGTGCCAGCAGCCCTTACGGACAGGGCGAGCAGTACTTC. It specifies CASSPYGQGEQYF.

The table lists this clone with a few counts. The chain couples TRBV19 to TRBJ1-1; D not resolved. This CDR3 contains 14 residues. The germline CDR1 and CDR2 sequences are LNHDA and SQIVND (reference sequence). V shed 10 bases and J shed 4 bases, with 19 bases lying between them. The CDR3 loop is CATRWGGRGTEAFF. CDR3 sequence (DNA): TGTGCCACTCGGTGGGGAGGTCGTGGCACTGAAGCTTTCTTT.

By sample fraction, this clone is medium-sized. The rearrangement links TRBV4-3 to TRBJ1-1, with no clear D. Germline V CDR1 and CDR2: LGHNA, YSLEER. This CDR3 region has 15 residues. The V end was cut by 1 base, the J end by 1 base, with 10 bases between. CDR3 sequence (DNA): TGCGCCAGCAGCCAAGGTCATACGGGGAACACTGAAGCTTTCTTT. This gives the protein CASSQGHTGNTEAFF.